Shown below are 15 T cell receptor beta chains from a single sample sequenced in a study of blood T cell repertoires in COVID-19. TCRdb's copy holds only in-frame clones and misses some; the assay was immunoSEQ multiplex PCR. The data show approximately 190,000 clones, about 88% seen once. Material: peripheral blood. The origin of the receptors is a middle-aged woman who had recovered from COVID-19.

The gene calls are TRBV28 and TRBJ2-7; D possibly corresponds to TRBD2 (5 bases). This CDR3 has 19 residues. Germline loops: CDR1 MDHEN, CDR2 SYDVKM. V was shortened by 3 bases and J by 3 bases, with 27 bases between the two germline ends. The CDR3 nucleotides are TGTGCCAGCAGTTTCCCTTCCCAAACCCGAGGGTTTAACTTCTACGAGCAGTACTTC. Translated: CASSFPSQTRGFNFYEQYF.

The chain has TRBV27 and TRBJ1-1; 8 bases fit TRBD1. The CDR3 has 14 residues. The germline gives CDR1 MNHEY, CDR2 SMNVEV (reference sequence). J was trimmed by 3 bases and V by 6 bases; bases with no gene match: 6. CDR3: CASSSQDRDTEAFF. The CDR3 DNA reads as TGTGCCAGCAGCTCCCAGGACAGGGACACTGAAGCTTTCTTT.

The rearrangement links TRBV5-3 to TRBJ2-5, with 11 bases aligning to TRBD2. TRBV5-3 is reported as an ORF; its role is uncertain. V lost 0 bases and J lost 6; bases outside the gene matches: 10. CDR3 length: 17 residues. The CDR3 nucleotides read TGTGCCAGAAGCTTGGGACTAGCGGGACCATCATTTCAGACCCAGTACTTC. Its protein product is CARSLGLAGPSFQTQYF.

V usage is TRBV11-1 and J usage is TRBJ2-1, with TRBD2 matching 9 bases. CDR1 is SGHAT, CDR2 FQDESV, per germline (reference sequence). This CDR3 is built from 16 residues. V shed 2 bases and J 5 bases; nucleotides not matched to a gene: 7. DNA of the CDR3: TGTGCCAGCAGCTTATTTAGCGGGAGATCGGACAATGAGCAGTTCTTC. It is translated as CASSLFSGRSDNEQFF.

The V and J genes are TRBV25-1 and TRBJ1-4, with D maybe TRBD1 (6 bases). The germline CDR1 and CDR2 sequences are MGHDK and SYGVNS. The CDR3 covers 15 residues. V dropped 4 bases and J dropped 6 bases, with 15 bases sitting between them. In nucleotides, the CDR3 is TGTGCCAGCAGTGCCGCAGGGGCCTTAGATGAAAAACTGTTTTTT. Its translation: CASSAAGALDEKLFF.

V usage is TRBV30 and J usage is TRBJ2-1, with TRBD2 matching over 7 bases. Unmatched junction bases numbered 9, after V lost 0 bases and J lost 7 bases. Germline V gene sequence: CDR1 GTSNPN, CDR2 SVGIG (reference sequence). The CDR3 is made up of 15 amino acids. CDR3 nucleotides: TGTGCCTGGAGTGTTGGAGGGAGGGCCGAGAATGAGCAGTTCTTC. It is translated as CAWSVGGRAENEQFF.

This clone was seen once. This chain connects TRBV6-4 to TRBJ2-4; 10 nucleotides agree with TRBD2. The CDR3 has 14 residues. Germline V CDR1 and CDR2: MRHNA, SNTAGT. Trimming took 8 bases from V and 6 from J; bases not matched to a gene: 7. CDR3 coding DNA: TGTGCCAGCTCAGCGGGGGGGCCCGGAAACATTCAGTACTTC. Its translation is CASSAGGPGNIQYF.

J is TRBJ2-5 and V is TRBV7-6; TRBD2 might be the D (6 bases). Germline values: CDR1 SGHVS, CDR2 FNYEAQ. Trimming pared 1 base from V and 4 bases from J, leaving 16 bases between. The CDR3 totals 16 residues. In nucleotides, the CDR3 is TGTGCCAGCAGCTTAGGAGCGGGTGCATGGGGAGAGACCCAGTACTTC. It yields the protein CASSLGAGAWGETQYF.

The CDR3 region is CASSFFSEGAYEQYF. CDR3 DNA: TGTGCCAGCAGCTTTTTCAGCGAGGGGGCTTACGAGCAGTACTTC. This chain joins TRBV5-6 and TRBJ2-7; TRBD1 agrees at 7 bases. CDR1 and CDR2 (germline): SGHDT, YYEEEE. V lost 2 bases to trimming and J lost 4 bases; unmatched junction nucleotides: 9. The CDR3 has 15 residues.

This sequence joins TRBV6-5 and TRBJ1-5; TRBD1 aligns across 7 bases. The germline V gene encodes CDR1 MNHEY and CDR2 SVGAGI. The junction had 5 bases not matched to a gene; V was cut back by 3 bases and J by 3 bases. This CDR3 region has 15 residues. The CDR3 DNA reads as TGTGCCAGCAGTTATACAGGGGTCGACAATCAGCCCCAGCATTTT. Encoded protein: CASSYTGVDNQPQHF.

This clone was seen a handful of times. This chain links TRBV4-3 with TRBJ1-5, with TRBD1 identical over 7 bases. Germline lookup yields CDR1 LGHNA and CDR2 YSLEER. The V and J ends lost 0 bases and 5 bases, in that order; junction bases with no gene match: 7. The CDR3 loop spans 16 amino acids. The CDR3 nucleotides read TGCGCCAGCAGCCAAGATCTGACAGGGTGGGATCAGCCCCAGCATTTT. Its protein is CASSQDLTGWDQPQHF.

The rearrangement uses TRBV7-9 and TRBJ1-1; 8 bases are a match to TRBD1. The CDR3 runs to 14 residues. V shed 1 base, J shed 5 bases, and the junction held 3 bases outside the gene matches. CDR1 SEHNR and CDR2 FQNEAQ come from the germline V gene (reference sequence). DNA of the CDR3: TGTGCCAGCAGCTTAGGACAGGGGAGAACTGAAGCTTTCTTT. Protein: CASSLGQGRTEAFF.

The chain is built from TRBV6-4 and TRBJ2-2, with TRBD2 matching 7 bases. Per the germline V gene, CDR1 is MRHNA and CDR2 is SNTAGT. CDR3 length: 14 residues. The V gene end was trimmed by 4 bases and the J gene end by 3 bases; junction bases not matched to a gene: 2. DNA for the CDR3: TGTGCCAGCAGTGTCCTAGCGGACACCGGGGAGCTGTTTTTT. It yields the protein CASSVLADTGELFF.

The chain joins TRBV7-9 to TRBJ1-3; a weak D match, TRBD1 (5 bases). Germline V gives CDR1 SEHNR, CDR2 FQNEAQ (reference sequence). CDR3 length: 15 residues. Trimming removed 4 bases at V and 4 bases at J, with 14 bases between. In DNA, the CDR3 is TGTGCCAGCAGCTCGTTGGGCAGGGCCGGAAACACCATATATTTT. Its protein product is CASSSLGRAGNTIYF. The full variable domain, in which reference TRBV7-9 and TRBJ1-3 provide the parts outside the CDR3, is DTGVSQNPRHKITKRGQNVTFRCDPISEHNRLYWYRQTLGQGPEFLTYFQNEAQLEKSRLLSDRFSAERPKGSFSTLEIQRTEQGDSAMYLCASSSLGRAGNTIYFGEGSWLTVV.

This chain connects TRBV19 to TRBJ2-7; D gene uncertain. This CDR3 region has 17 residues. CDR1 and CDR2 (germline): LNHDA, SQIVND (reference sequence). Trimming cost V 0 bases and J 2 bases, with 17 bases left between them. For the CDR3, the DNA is TGTGCCAGTAGTATAGATCAGTTCCTGGGCCAGACCTACGAGCAGTACTTC. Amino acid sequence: CASSIDQFLGQTYEQYF. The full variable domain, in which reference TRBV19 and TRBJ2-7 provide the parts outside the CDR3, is DGGITQSPKYLFRKEGQNVTLSCEQNLNHDAMYWYRQDPGQGLRLIYYSQIVNDFQKGDIAEGYSVSREKKESFPLTVTSAQKNPTAFYLCASSIDQFLGQTYEQYFGPGTRLTVT.